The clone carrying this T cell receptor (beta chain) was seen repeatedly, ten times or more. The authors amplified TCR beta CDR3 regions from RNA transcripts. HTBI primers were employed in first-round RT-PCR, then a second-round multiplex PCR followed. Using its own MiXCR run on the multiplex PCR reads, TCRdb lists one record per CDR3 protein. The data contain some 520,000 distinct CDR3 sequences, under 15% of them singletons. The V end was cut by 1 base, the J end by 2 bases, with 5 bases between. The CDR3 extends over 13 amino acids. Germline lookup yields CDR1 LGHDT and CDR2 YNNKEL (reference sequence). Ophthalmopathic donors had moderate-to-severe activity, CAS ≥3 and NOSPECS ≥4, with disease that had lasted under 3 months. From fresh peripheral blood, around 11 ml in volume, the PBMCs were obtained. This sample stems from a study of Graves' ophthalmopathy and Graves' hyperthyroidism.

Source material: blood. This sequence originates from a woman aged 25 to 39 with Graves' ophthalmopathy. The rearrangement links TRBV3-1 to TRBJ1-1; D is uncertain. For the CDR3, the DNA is TGTGCCAGCAGCCAAGGAGGTAACACTGAAGCTTTCTTT. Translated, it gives CASSQGGNTEAFF. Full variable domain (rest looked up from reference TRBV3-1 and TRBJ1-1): DTAVSQTPKYLVTQMGNDKSIKCEQNLGHDTMYWYKQDSKKFLKIMFSYNNKELIINETVPNRFSPKSPDKAHLNLHINSLELGDSAVYFCASSQGGNTEAFFGQGTRLTVV.